This T cell receptor beta chain was sequenced for a study of control samples from healthy donors and cancer patients. Repertoires were generated with immunoSEQ multiplex PCR, while TCRdb's copy carries only in-frame clones and drops some. Here the sample spans over 75,000 clones, around 92% being singletons. The CDR3 covers 15 residues. The germline gives CDR1 SGHRS, CDR2 YFSETQ. V was cut by 0 bases and J by 2 bases, with 12 bases left in between. Sequencing input: blood. This clonotype originated in a man aged 30 to 45 in good health. The V and J genes are TRBV5-1 and TRBJ2-7; the D is unclear. The CDR3 coding sequence is TGCGCCAGCAGCTTGGAGCACAGCAACGCCTACGAGCAGTACTTC. Its translation: CASSLEHSNAYEQYF. Drawing the rest from reference TRBV5-1 and TRBJ2-7, the complete variable domain is KAGVTQTPRYLIKTRGQQVTLSCSPISGHRSVSWYQQTPGQGLQFLFEYFSETQRNKGNFPGRFSGRQFSNSRSEMNVSTLELGDSALYLCASSLEHSNAYEQYFGPGTRLTVT.